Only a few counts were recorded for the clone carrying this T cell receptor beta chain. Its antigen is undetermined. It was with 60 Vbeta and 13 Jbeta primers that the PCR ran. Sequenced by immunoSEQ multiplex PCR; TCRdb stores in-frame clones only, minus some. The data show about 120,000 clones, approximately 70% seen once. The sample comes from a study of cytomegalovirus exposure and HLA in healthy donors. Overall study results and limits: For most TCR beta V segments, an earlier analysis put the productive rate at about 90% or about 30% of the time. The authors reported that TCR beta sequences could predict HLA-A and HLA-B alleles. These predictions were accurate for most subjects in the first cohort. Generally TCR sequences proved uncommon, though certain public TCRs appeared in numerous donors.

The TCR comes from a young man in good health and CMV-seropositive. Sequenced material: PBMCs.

In nucleotides, the CDR3 is TGTGCCAGCAGCCGGACTGAAGCTTTCTTT. Translating it yields CASSRTEAFF. The chain carries TRBV6-1 and TRBJ1-1; D not resolved. Trimming pared 6 bases from V and 5 bases from J, leaving 4 bases between. Germline V lookup: CDR1 MNHNS, CDR2 SASEGT. The CDR3 extends over 10 amino acids.